This T cell receptor beta chain was captured in a study of PD-1 blockade in classical Hodgkin lymphoma. Germline CDR1 is GTSNPN and CDR2 is SVGIG (reference sequence). This CDR3 is 13 amino acids long. Trimming removed 0 bases at V and 4 bases at J, with 9 bases between. Sequenced by immunoSEQ multiplex PCR; TCRdb stores in-frame clones only, minus some. This sample has approximately 28,000 clones, with 65% to 80% found just once. Overall study results and limits: Baseline TCR diversity was reportedly lower in newly diagnosed patients than healthy donors.

Every patient experienced relapse after autologous stem cell transplantation, and brentuximab vedotin exposure varied. From thawed PBMCs, CD4+ T cells were purified using magnetic negative selection. To note about this clone: Its target is not known.

The sample consisted of CD4+ T cells from blood, taken at baseline. The chain links TRBV30 to TRBJ1-2; D unresolved. The receptor was isolated from a human donor with classical Hodgkin lymphoma. DNA for the CDR3: TGTGCCTGGAGTGTACACAGTCCCTATGGCTACACCTTC. Translated: CAWSVHSPYGYTF.